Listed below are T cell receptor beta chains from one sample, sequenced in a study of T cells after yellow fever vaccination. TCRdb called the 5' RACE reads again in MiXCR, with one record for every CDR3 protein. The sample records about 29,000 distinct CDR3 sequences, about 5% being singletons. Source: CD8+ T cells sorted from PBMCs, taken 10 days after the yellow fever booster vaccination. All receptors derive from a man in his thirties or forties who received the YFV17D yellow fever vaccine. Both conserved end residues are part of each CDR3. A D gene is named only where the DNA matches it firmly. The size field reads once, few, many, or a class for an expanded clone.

CDR3 DNA: TGTGCTCCACTAGAGCGGGAGGCCACAAACATTCAGTACTTC; CDR3 protein: CAPLEREATNIQYF; D gene: TRBD2; V gene: TRBV12-3/TRBV12-4; clone size: many; J gene: TRBJ2-4
CDR3 DNA: TGTGCTAGCAGCCCCGGTGGGGGTTCCTACGAGCAGTACTTC; CDR3 protein: CASSPGGGSYEQYF; D gene: NA; V gene: TRBV7-7; clone size: many; J gene: TRBJ2-7
CDR3 DNA: TGTGCCAGCAGTAAACTAGCGGGAGGTCCAGATACGCAGTATTTT; CDR3 protein: CASSKLAGGPDTQYF; D gene: TRBD2; V gene: TRBV6-4; clone size: many; J gene: TRBJ2-3
CDR3 DNA: TGCGCCAGCAGTGGGGGGGACAGTGGAGAGACCCAGTACTTC; CDR3 protein: CASSGGDSGETQYF; D gene: NA; V gene: TRBV5-1; clone size: many; J gene: TRBJ2-5
CDR3 DNA: TGTGCCAGCACGCCGGGTCTGGGAGCAAATCAGCCCCAGCATTTT; CDR3 protein: CASTPGLGANQPQHF; D gene: NA; V gene: TRBV7-6; clone size: many; J gene: TRBJ1-5
CDR3 DNA: TGTGCCAGCAGCTTGGAGGGGCAGAAAGAGACCCAGTACTTC; CDR3 protein: CASSLEGQKETQYF; D gene: NA; V gene: TRBV5-6; clone size: medium-sized; J gene: TRBJ2-5
CDR3 DNA: TGTGCCAGCAGCACCCCGGGCGAGTACAATGAGCAGTTCTTC; CDR3 protein: CASSTPGEYNEQFF; D gene: NA; V gene: TRBV7-9; clone size: many; J gene: TRBJ2-1
CDR3 DNA: TGTGCCAGCAGCAACTATGGGACAGTTTGGTACGAGCAGTACTTC; CDR3 protein: CASSNYGTVWYEQYF; D gene: NA; V gene: TRBV21-1; clone size: many; J gene: TRBJ2-7
CDR3 DNA: TGCAGTGCTAGTATAAGAGCGGGGAGGGGAAACATTCAGTACTTC; CDR3 protein: CSASIRAGRGNIQYF; D gene: TRBD2; V gene: TRBV20-1; clone size: many; J gene: TRBJ2-4
CDR3 DNA: TGTGCCAGCAGCCGAATCGGGAGTAGCCCCTACAATGAGCAGTTCTTC; CDR3 protein: CASSRIGSSPYNEQFF; D gene: NA; V gene: TRBV7-9; clone size: many; J gene: TRBJ2-1
CDR3 DNA: TGTGCCAGCAGCCAAGGGACCAACTACGAGCAGTACTTC; CDR3 protein: CASSQGTNYEQYF; D gene: NA; V gene: TRBV7-9; clone size: medium-sized; J gene: TRBJ2-7
CDR3 DNA: TGTGCCAGTAGTAGGAAAGACAGGCCGGACACTGAAGCTTTCTTT; CDR3 protein: CASSRKDRPDTEAFF; D gene: NA; V gene: TRBV19; clone size: many; J gene: TRBJ1-1
CDR3 DNA: TGCGCCAGCAGCTTTAGGGGGGGTATCAGCGGGACGTCAAAGATGTACAATGAGCAGTTCTTC; CDR3 protein: CASSFRGGISGTSKMYNEQFF; D gene: NA; V gene: TRBV5-1; clone size: many; J gene: TRBJ2-1
CDR3 DNA: TGTGCCAGCACCTTCCTAGGGGGAGAGGCCTACAATGAGCAGTTCTTC; CDR3 protein: CASTFLGGEAYNEQFF; D gene: NA; V gene: TRBV6-1; clone size: many; J gene: TRBJ2-1
CDR3 DNA: TGCAGTGCTAGCCAACTAGGTCCCTTATTGGGTGAGCAGTTCTTC; CDR3 protein: CSASQLGPLLGEQFF; D gene: NA; V gene: TRBV20-1; clone size: many; J gene: TRBJ2-1
CDR3 DNA: TGTGCCAGCAGCCAAGACCTCCTAGCGGGAGGCTTTAGAACCTACAATGAGCAGTTCTTC; CDR3 protein: CASSQDLLAGGFRTYNEQFF; D gene: TRBD2; V gene: TRBV3-1; clone size: many; J gene: TRBJ2-1
CDR3 DNA: TGCGCCAGCAGCGCGAGTTACTTTTCAAGCTCCTACAATGAGCAGTTCTTC; CDR3 protein: CASSASYFSSSYNEQFF; D gene: NA; V gene: TRBV5-1; clone size: many; J gene: TRBJ2-1